These T cell receptor beta chains were read from a single sample in a study of blood T cell repertoires in COVID-19. Method: immunoSEQ multiplex PCR; TCRdb's copy keeps in-frame clones and lacks some. The data hold around 200,000 clones, with around 85% observed a single time. Sequenced sample: peripheral blood. The receptors were gathered from a woman aged 55-69 years with COVID-19, enrolled during active disease. Both conserved end residues are part of each CDR3. A D gene is named only where the DNA matches it firmly. Expanded clones are given a class, and other clones once, few, many or no size at all.

- TRBD1 TRBJ1-5 TRBV7-2 TGTGCCAGCAGCTTCGCAGGGGGTGATCAGCCCCAGCATTTT CASSFAGGDQPQHF
- - TRBJ2-7 TRBV27 TGTGCCAGCAGCACCTACAGCGGTAACTCCTACGAGCAGTACTTC CASSTYSGNSYEQYF
- - TRBJ2-7 TRBV6-5 TGTGCCAGCAGTTACTCCCTGGCCTCCTACGAGCAGTACTTC CASSYSLASYEQYF
- - TRBJ2-1 TRBV5-6 TGTGCCAGCAGCTTACAATTTGAGCAGTTCTTC CASSLQFEQFF
once TRBD1 TRBJ1-4 TRBV15 TGTGCCACCAGCAGAGATTATCCCCCAGGGGGAGAAAAACTGTTTTTT CATSRDYPPGGEKLFF
- - TRBJ1-2 TRBV2 TGTGCCAGCAGTGAAGAGAGAAGAGGTGGCTACACCTTC CASSEERRGGYTF
- - TRBJ2-1 TRBV7-2 TGTGCCAGCAGCTCCGGTCAGGGCTACAATGAGCAGTTCTTC CASSSGQGYNEQFF
- TRBD1 TRBJ2-7 TRBV7-9 TGTGCCAGCAGCTTAGGGAAGGGACAGGGGGCGCACGAGCAGTACTTC CASSLGKGQGAHEQYF
- TRBD2 TRBJ2-1 TRBV5-6 TGTGCCAGCAGCTTCCGGACTAGCGGGAGGTATGATGAGCAGTTCTTC CASSFRTSGRYDEQFF
- TRBD1 TRBJ1-3 TRBV19 TGTGCCAGTAGTTTGGGACAGCCTACGTACTCTGGAAACACCATATATTTT CASSLGQPTYSGNTIYF
- - TRBJ1-5 TRBV3-1/TRBV3-2 TGTGCCAGCAGCCAAGATCCCTTTGGGCGGGGACAGCATTTT CASSQDPFGRGQHF
- TRBD1 TRBJ1-1 TRBV29-1 TGCAGCGTTGAGGTTTACAGGGGGTTGGTTGAAGCTTTCTTT CSVEVYRGLVEAFF